This T cell receptor (beta chain) came from a study of early T cells in non-severe SARS-CoV-2 infection (dated by TCRdb to 2020 to 2022). In the study overall: Because TCR sequencing relied on bulk RNA taken from unsorted whole blood, pairing of alpha and beta chains was not possible.

To note about this clonotype: Its cognate antigen has yet to be identified. No base qualities exist here, and no much larger clone lies one base off it.

Receptor libraries were prepared by 5' RACE. Sequencing used a NextSeq 500. To correct for sequencing error and PCR bias, the TCR library protocol tagged individual cDNA molecules with unique molecular identifiers. Sequencing covered both TCR alpha and beta chains, and within each sample the abundances of alpha and beta sequences were tightly co-correlated. In the paper's pipeline: V gene, J gene and CDR3 annotation of TCR sequences was performed with Decombinator V4. TCRs were defined as expanded if a significant change between any two time points was detected under a Poisson model with p below 0.0001. TCR abundances were normalised to the total number of TCRs sequenced per sample and expressed as counts per million. TRAV1-2 paired with TRAJ12, TRAJ20 or TRAJ33 defined MAIT TCRs, while TRAV10 paired with TRAJ18 defined iNKT TCRs. A search of VDJdb, accessed on 1 November 2021, was run for TCRs annotated to CMV, EBV and SARS-CoV-2, with TCRs annotated for multiple antigens excluded. The raw public reads went through TCRdb reprocessing: fastp at Q25, MiXCR clone calling, in-frame beta chains kept. Rows are combined by CDR3 protein, so each entry shows the most common genes and DNA. For this entry, the V and J calls and clone size follow TCRdb and not the study's own pipeline. The sample data list approximately 120,000 distinct CDR3 sequences, and 14% to 15% of these were observed just once. The top ten clones comprise 21% of the sample.

Trimming costs V 5 bases and J 2 bases, and their ends lie 9 bases apart. The CDR3, cysteine through phenylalanine, is 13 amino acids long. The only DNA kept is the CDR3, 39 bases in frame from the first base. CDR1 and CDR2 (SEHNR, FQNEAQ) derive from the germline V gene (reference sequence). Overall study outcomes, separate from this receptor: VDJdb matching was skewed toward anti-spike CD8 responses, so virus-specific expansions were likely underestimated and private and CD4 specificities were missed.

Set within a cohort of healthcare workers in London, UK, this nested case-control study involved weekly PCR testing of nasopharyngeal swabs along with blood sampling. Between 23 and 31 March 2020, the week of the UK lockdown, healthcare workers were enrolled and then followed up weekly for as long as 16 weeks. The sample taken for sequencing was whole blood. This receptor was obtained from an adult who was a healthcare worker with PCR-confirmed SARS-CoV-2 infection or an uninfected control (not recorded which). The chain is assembled from TRBV7-9 and TRBJ2-5; a weak D assignment points to TRBD1 (6 bases agree). The CDR3 region reads CASSPQGQETQYF. Here is the DNA: TGTGCCAGCAGCCCTCAGGGGCAAGAGACCCAGTACTTC.